This TCR beta chain was captured by sequencing in a study of monozygotic twins with inflammatory bowel disease. CDR3 length equals 12 residues. The germline CDR1 and CDR2 sequences are SQVTM and ANQGSEA. With the 5' RACE reads reprocessed, TCRdb shows one record per CDR3 protein and no DNA. The sample holds about 300,000 distinct CDR3 sequences. The origin of this receptor is a human donor with ulcerative colitis or Crohn's disease, or a healthy co-twin of an affected twin (not recorded which). The rearrangement joins TRBV29-1 to TRBJ2-5. Sequencing was carried out using blood. This chain's CDR3 is CSVGAGQETQYF.